These 24 T cell receptor beta chains were all obtained from the same sample, sequenced in a study of OX40 agonist ivuxolimab in advanced cancers. Sequenced by immunoSEQ multiplex PCR; TCRdb stores in-frame clones only, minus some. The data contain some 52,000 clones, around 85% of them singletons. This specimen was CD4+ or CD8+ T cells sorted from blood, taken in a trial of the OX40 agonist ivuxolimab. The receptors originated from an adult with an advanced solid tumor such as melanoma, head and neck, liver or kidney cancer.

This sequence joins TRBV6-6 and TRBJ2-7; D may correspond to TRBD1 or TRBD2 (7 bases each). Germline V gene sequence: CDR1 MNHNY, CDR2 SVGAGI (reference sequence). With 6 bases removed from V and 7 bases from J, the gap between germline ends came to 19 bases. The CDR3 sequence is 14 residues long. The CDR3 reads CASSQGGGQGEQYF. CDR3 bases: TGTGCCAGCAGCCAGGGAGGGGGCCAGGGGGAGCAGTACTTC.

The V gene is TRBV6-1, the J gene TRBJ1-2; 7 bases match TRBD1. This CDR3 has 15 residues. V shed 2 bases, J shed 4 bases, and the junction held 7 bases outside the gene matches. Germline assignment: CDR1 MNHNS and CDR2 SASEGT. CDR3 coding DNA: TGTGCCAGCAGTGAATCTCAGGGGGGGAGCTATGGCTACACCTTC. It yields the protein CASSESQGGSYGYTF.

The chain carries TRBV6-1 and TRBJ2-5; D remains ambiguous. V shed 4 bases and J shed 0 bases, with 3 bases lying between them. This CDR3 region has 12 residues. Germline V gives CDR1 MNHNS, CDR2 SASEGT. As DNA, the CDR3 is TGTGCCAGCAGTGTTTACCAAGAGACCCAGTACTTC. Its translation is CASSVYQETQYF.

This chain links TRBV5-1 with TRBJ1-1; no clear D. V was cut by 2 bases and J by 0 bases, with 8 bases left in between. Germline V CDR1 and CDR2: SGHRS, YFSETQ. There are 14 residues in the CDR3. The CDR3 coding sequence is TGCGCCAGCAGCTTAGGGATTATGAACACTGAAGCTTTCTTT. Encoded protein: CASSLGIMNTEAFF.

The CDR3 loop reads CASSFLWTATSGNTIYF. The CDR3 nucleotides are TGTGCCAGCAGCTTTTTGTGGACCGCGACCTCTGGAAACACCATATATTTT. The genes are TRBV5-6 and TRBJ1-3; D is uncertain. The germline V gene encodes CDR1 SGHDT and CDR2 YYEEEE. The V end lost 2 bases, the J end lost 0 bases, and 15 bases lay between the germline ends. The CDR3 covers 17 residues.

The chain joins TRBV11-2 to TRBJ2-5, with a tentative D call TRBD2 (6 bases). This CDR3 spans 14 amino acids. The ends were cut back, 2 bases at V and 2 bases at J, with 9 bases in the middle. Germline CDR1 is SGHAT and CDR2 is FQNNGV. DNA of the CDR3: TGTGCCAGCAGCTTAAGGACTACACAAGAGACCCAGTACTTC. Translation: CASSLRTTQETQYF.

This rearrangement joins TRBV6-1 to TRBJ2-7; 10 bases agree with TRBD1. Germline V gene lookup returns CDR1 MNHNS and CDR2 SASEGT. The CDR3 contains 13 residues. The ends lost 6 bases at V and 5 bases at J; junction bases unmatched: 4. The CDR3 DNA follows: TGTGCCAGCAGATACGGGACAGGGGACGAGCAGTACTTC. As protein: CASRYGTGDEQYF.

The V and J genes are TRBV29-1 and TRBJ1-2, with TRBD1 as a possible D gene (6 bases). The length of the CDR3 is 13 residues. V dropped 8 bases and J dropped 3 bases, with 16 bases sitting between them. CDR1 is SQVTM and CDR2 is ANQGSEA in the germline V gene. The CDR3 DNA reads as TGCAGCCCTCGCCCCGACAGGCACTATGGCTACACCTTC. It yields the protein CSPRPDRHYGYTF.

V and J are TRBV6-5 and TRBJ1-2, with D maybe TRBD1 (5 bases). Trimming took off 0 bases at V and 5 bases at J, with 16 bases between the two ends. This CDR3 has 16 amino acids. CDR1 and CDR2 from the germline V gene are MNHEY and SVGAGI. The CDR3 here is CASSYSTRGGIYGYTF. As DNA, the CDR3 is TGTGCCAGCAGTTACTCTACTCGGGGGGGTATTTATGGCTACACCTTC.

This chain connects TRBV5-1 to TRBJ2-1; tentative D call: TRBD1 (5 bases). This CDR3 has 12 amino acids. V lost 3 bases and J lost 7, with 8 bases in between. Germline CDR1 SGHRS, CDR2 YFSETQ. CDR3 nucleotide sequence: TGCGCCAGCAGCTCAGACAGTAATGAGCAGTTCTTC. As protein: CASSSDSNEQFF.

The chain combines TRBV5-1 with TRBJ2-7; 11 positions match TRBD1. The germline V gene has CDR1 SGHRS and CDR2 YFSETQ. After removal of 3 bases from V and 6 bases from J, the junction contained 5 bases not matched to a gene. The CDR3 length is 14 residues. In DNA form, the CDR3 reads TGCGCCAGCAGCTCGGGGACAGGGGGAGGCGAGCAGTACTTC. Encoded protein: CASSSGTGGGEQYF.

This clone was counted only a few times. This rearrangement joins TRBV27 to TRBJ1-4; D remains ambiguous. V dropped 6 bases and J dropped 4 bases, with 12 bases sitting between them. The CDR3 length is 14 residues. Germline loops: CDR1 MNHEY, CDR2 SMNVEV (reference sequence). CDR3 in amino acids: CASRPTRFNEKLFF. Written as DNA, the CDR3 is TGTGCCAGCAGGCCGACAAGGTTTAATGAAAAACTGTTTTTT.

The rearrangement uses TRBV5-1 and TRBJ1-4; TRBD1 agrees at 8 bases. The germline CDR1 and CDR2 sequences are SGHRS and YFSETQ. Losses at the gene ends were 0 bases for V and 7 bases for J; bases not matched to a gene: 5. CDR3 length: 15 residues. The CDR3 DNA follows: TGCGCCAGCAGCTTGGCCCAGGGGGCTACTGAAAAACTGTTTTTT. This gives the protein CASSLAQGATEKLFF.

The rearrangement links TRBV19 to TRBJ2-1; 7 positions agree with TRBD1. This CDR3 comprises 14 residues. Germline V gives CDR1 LNHDA, CDR2 SQIVND (reference sequence). V lost 5 bases, J lost 4 bases, and 5 bases stayed unmatched. CDR3 coding DNA: TGTGCCAGTAGTTTCCGGACAGGTTACAATGAGCAGTTCTTC. It is translated as CASSFRTGYNEQFF.

By share, this clone ranks as medium-sized. The chain links TRBV5-1 to TRBJ2-2, with D perhaps assigned TRBD1 or TRBD2 (5 bases each). CDR1 and CDR2 from the germline V gene are SGHRS and YFSETQ. Deletions cut 4 bases from V and 5 bases from J, with 15 bases between. This CDR3 contains 15 residues. The CDR3: CASSLAAEGTGELFF. The DNA for the CDR3 is TGCGCCAGCAGCCTGGCGGCAGAGGGGACCGGGGAGCTGTTTTTT.

The rearrangement links TRBV30 to TRBJ1-4; 7 nucleotides agree with TRBD1. The CDR3 totals 15 residues. Germline V gives CDR1 GTSNPN, CDR2 SVGIG (reference sequence). J lost 5 bases, V lost 5 bases, and 11 bases had no gene match. The DNA of the CDR3 is TGTGCCTGGGGAACCTCGGGACAGATAAATGAAAAACTGTTTTTT. It is translated as CAWGTSGQINEKLFF.

This clone was seen a few times. The chain has TRBV12-5 and TRBJ2-5; either TRBD1 or TRBD2 may supply D (5 bases each). This CDR3 spans 14 amino acids. Germline V gene lookup returns CDR1 LGHNT and CDR2 FRNRAP. Trimming removed 7 bases at V and 4 bases at J, with 16 bases between. The CDR3 loop reads CASAPGAYVETQYF. CDR3 sequence (DNA): TGTGCTAGTGCCCCCGGGGCGTACGTAGAGACCCAGTACTTC.

The chain uses TRBV5-4 and TRBJ1-1, with D perhaps TRBD1 (5 bases). The V gene's germline CDR1 is SGHNT and CDR2 YYREEE (reference sequence). The CDR3 totals 13 residues. Trimming shortened V by 4 bases and J by 1 base, and 8 bases separated the two germline ends. CDR3 DNA: TGTGCCAGCAGCCCGAGGGGGAACACTGAAGCTTTCTTT. Translating gives CASSPRGNTEAFF.

The V and J genes are TRBV7-9 and TRBJ2-6; D gene unclear. From germline, CDR1 is SEHNR and CDR2 FQNEAQ (reference sequence). The length of the CDR3 is 15 residues. V was cut by 3 bases and J by 0 bases, with 6 bases left in between. The CDR3 reads CASSFTDSGANVLTF. The CDR3 region has the DNA TGTGCCAGCAGCTTCACCGACTCTGGGGCCAACGTCCTGACTTTC.

V usage is TRBV6-6 and J usage is TRBJ1-1; D is undetermined. Germline assignment: CDR1 MNHNY and CDR2 SVGAGI (reference sequence). The CDR3 contains 13 residues. V was clipped by 5 bases and J by 11 bases, with 18 bases between them. In DNA, the CDR3 is TGTGCCAGCAGTCCGCCGACGGGCCCCCGGGCTTTCTTT. This gives the protein CASSPPTGPRAFF.

The V and J genes are TRBV11-3 and TRBJ2-2, with D maybe TRBD2 (5 bases). Germline CDR1 reads SGHNT; CDR2 reads YENEEA. Trimming left V 3 bases short and J 7 bases short, with 12 bases between. This CDR3 region has 14 residues. CDR3 nucleotide sequence: TGTGCCAGCAGCTTCCGAGCGGACGTCGGGGAGCTGTTTTTT. Amino acids: CASSFRADVGELFF.

The CDR3 sequence: CSVQSGNIQYF. The CDR3 nucleotides read TGCAGTGTTCAGTCGGGAAACATTCAGTACTTC. V usage is TRBV20-1 and J usage is TRBJ2-4; D is ambiguous. V dropped 7 bases and J dropped 6 bases, with 10 bases sitting between them. This CDR3 has 11 residues. Per germline, CDR1 DFQATT and CDR2 SNEGSKA (reference sequence).

This chain links TRBV18 with TRBJ1-1; the D gene is possibly TRBD1 (5 bases). Germline CDR1 KGHSH, CDR2 LQKENI. The V gene lost 2 bases and the J gene lost 4 bases, with 11 bases spanning the gap. This CDR3 contains 14 residues. CDR3 loop: CASSPLDGGTEAFF. CDR3 coding DNA: TGTGCCAGCTCACCATTGGACGGGGGCACTGAAGCTTTCTTT.

The rearrangement joins TRBV12-5 to TRBJ1-5; 10 bases agree with TRBD1. This CDR3 region has 17 residues. The V gene's germline CDR1 is LGHNT and CDR2 FRNRAP. With 9 bases clipped from V and 0 bases from J, the junction kept 11 bases outside the gene matches. The CDR3 DNA follows: TGTGCTAGCTTACCGGGACAGGGGACTGGTAGCAATCAGCCCCAGCATTTT. It specifies CASLPGQGTGSNQPQHF.